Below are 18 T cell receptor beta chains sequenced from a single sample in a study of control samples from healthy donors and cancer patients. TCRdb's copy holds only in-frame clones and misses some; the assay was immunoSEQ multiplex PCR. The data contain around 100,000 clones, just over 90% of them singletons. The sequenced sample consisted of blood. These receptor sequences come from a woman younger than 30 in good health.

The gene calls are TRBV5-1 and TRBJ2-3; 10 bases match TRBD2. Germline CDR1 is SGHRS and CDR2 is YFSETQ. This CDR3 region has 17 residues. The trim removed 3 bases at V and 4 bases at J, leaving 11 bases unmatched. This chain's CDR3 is CASSSLLSGGAPDTQYF. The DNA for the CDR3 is TGCGCCAGCAGCTCCCTGCTCAGCGGGGGGGCCCCAGATACGCAGTATTTT. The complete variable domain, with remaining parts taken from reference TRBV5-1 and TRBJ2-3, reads KAGVTQTPRYLIKTRGQQVTLSCSPISGHRSVSWYQQTPGQGLQFLFEYFSETQRNKGNFPGRFSGRQFSNSRSEMNVSTLELGDSALYLCASSSLLSGGAPDTQYFGPGTRLTVL.

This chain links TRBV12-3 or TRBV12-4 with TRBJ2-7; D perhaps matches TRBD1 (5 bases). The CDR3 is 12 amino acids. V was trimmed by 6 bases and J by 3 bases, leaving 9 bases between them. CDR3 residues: CASSGDSYEQYF. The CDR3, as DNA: TGTGCCAGCAGCGGAGACAGCTACGAGCAGTACTTC.

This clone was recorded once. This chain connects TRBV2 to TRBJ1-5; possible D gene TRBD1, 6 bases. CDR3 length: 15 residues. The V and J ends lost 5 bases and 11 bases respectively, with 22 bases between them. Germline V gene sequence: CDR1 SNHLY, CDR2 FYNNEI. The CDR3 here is CASSRTLGQTAAQHF. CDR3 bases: TGTGCCAGCAGTCGTACTCTTGGACAGACAGCGGCCCAGCATTTT.

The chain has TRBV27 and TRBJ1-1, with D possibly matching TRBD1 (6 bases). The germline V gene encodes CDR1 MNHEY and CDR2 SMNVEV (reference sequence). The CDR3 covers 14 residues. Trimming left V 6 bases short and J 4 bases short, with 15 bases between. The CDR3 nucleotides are TGTGCCAGCAGGACTACTACAGGGATCACTGAAGCTTTCTTT. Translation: CASRTTTGITEAFF.

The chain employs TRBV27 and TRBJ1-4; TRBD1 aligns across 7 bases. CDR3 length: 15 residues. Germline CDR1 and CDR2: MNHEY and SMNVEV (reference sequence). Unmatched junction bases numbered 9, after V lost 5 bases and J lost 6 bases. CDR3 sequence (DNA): TGTGCCAGCAGTCCGGCGGACAGGTGGGATGAAAAACTGTTTTTT. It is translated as CASSPADRWDEKLFF.

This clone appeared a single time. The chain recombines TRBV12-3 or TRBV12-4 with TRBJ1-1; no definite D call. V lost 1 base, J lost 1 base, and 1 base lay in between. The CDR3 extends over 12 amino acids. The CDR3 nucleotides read TGTGCCAGCAGTTTAGAGAACACTGAAGCTTTCTTT. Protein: CASSLENTEAFF.

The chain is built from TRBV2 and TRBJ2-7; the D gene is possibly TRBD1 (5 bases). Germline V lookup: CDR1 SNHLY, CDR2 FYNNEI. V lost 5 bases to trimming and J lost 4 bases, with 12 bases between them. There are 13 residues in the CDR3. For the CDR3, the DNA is TGTGCCAGCAGTCGCTCGACAGTGTACGAGCAGTACTTC. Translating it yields CASSRSTVYEQYF.

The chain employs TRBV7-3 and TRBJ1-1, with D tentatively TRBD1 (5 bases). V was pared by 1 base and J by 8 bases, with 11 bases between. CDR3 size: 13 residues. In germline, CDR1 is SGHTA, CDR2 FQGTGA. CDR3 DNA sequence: TGTGCCAGCAGCTTAAGGCGGGACGGAGAAGCTTTCTTT. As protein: CASSLRRDGEAFF.

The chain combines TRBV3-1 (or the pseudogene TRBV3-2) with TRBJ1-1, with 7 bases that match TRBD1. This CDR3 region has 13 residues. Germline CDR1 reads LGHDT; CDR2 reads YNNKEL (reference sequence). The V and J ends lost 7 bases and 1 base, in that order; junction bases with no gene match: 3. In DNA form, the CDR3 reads TGTGCCAGCACCCCAGGGGGGAACACTGAAGCTTTCTTT. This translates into CASTPGGNTEAFF.

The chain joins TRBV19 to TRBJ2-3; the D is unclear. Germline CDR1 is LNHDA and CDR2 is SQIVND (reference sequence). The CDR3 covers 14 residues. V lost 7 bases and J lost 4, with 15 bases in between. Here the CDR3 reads CASKVTPGADTQYF. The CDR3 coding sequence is TGTGCCAGTAAGGTCACTCCTGGCGCAGATACGCAGTATTTT.

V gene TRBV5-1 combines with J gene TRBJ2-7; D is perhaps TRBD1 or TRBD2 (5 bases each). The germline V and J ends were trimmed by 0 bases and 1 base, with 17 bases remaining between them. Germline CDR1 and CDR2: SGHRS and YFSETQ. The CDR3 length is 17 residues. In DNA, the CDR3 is TGCGCCAGCAGCTTGGGAGGGACGGCCGGCGGGTCCTACGAGCAGTACTTC. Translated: CASSLGGTAGGSYEQYF.

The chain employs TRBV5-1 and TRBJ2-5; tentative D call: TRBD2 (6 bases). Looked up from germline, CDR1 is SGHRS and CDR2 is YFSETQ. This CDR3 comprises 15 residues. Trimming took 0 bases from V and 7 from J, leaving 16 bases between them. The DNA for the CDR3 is TGCGCCAGCAGCTTGGATTTTACGGGGGTTGGGACCCAGTACTTC. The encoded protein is CASSLDFTGVGTQYF.

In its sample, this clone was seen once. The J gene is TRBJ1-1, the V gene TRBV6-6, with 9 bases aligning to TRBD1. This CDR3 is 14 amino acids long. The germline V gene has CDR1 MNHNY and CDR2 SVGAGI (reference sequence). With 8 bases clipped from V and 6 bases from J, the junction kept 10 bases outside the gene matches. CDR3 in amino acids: CASHPEQGAAEAFF. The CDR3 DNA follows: TGTGCCAGCCATCCAGAACAGGGGGCTGCTGAAGCTTTCTTT.

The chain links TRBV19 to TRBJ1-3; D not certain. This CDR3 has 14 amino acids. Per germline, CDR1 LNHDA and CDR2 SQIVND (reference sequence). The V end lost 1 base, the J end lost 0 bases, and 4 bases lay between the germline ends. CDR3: CASSIGDSGNTIYF. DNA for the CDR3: TGTGCCAGTAGTATAGGGGACTCTGGAAACACCATATATTTT.

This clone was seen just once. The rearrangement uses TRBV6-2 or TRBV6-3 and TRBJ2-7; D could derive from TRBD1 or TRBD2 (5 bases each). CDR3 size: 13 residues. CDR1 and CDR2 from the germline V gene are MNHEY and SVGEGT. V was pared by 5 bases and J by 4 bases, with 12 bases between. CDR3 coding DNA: TGTGCCAGCAGTCCCATGGGACCGTACGAGCAGTACTTC. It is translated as CASSPMGPYEQYF.

CDR3 sequence (DNA): TGTGCCAGCAGCCCTAGAGATCAGGGGGATTACACTGAAGCTTTCTTT. It is translated as CASSPRDQGDYTEAFF. V and J are TRBV13 and TRBJ1-1; 7 bases fit TRBD1. This CDR3 has 16 residues. V lost 5 bases and J lost 3; bases outside the gene matches: 12. The germline CDR1 and CDR2 sequences are PRHDT and FYEKMQ (reference sequence).

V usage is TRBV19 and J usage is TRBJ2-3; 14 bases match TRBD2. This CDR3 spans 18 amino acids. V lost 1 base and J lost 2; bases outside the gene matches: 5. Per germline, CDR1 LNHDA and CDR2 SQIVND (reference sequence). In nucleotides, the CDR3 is TGTGCCAGTAGTATAGGACTAGCGGGGGGGAGGGCCACAGATACGCAGTATTTT. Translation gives CASSIGLAGGRATDTQYF.

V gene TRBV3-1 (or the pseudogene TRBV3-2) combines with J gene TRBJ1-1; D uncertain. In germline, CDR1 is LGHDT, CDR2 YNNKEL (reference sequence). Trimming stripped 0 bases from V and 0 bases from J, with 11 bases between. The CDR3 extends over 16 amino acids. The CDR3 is CASSQEGGSLNTEAFF. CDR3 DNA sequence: TGTGCCAGCAGCCAAGAAGGCGGGAGCCTGAACACTGAAGCTTTCTTT.